The entry below gives a single T cell receptor (beta chain) sequence along with its context. Its target is unknown. This table comes from immunoSEQ multiplex PCR, and its TCRdb copy is limited to in-frame clones, with some not included. The table shows fewer than 90,000 clones, with more than 70% occurring only once. This entry belongs to a study of T cell responses to AZD1222 COVID-19 vaccine. Study-level findings and limits: In a largely white British group with more females than males, clonal diversity was possibly underestimated.

This clonotype was sampled from an adult who received the AZD1222 COVID-19 vaccine. The source was peripheral blood, collected 28 days after the second AZD1222 dose.

The CDR3 DNA is TGTGCCAGCAGCCCGGGGCAGAGTAATGAAAAACTGTTTTTT. Protein: CASSPGQSNEKLFF. The rearrangement links TRBV28 to TRBJ1-4, with D maybe TRBD1 (5 bases). Between the trimmed V and J ends, which lost 6 bases and 4 bases, there was a span of 12 bases. The CDR3 length is 14 residues. Per the germline V gene, CDR1 is MDHEN and CDR2 is SYDVKM.